This T cell receptor beta chain was sequenced during a study of T cell repertoires in cytomegalovirus infection. Study-wide context: Newly reported HLA-C-restricted and thoroughly characterized HLA-B-restricted CMV epitopes were employed. Public signatures in TCR beta pointed to CMV infection and matching HLA type. Points from the study as a whole: HLA-C-restricted CMV-specific TCR beta clonotypes were dominant in the ex vivo response.

With regard to this clonotype: Its antigen is undetermined.

The CDR3 spans 16 residues. V lost 3 bases and J 9 bases, leaving 21 bases between the germline ends. Germline V CDR1 and CDR2: LGHNT, FRNRAP. TCRdb re-derived calls from the reads in MiXCR, one entry per CDR3 protein. The sample holds hundreds of thousands of distinct CDR3 sequences, roughly 33% seen once. The chain links TRBV12-5 to TRBJ2-1; D remains unclear. This sequence was found in a human donor in good health (CMV status not recorded). Some clones in this sample may be carry-over from other donors' samples. The starting material was cultured CD8+ T cells from PBMCs, obtained from culture after CMV antigen stimulation. In nucleotides, the CDR3 is TGTGCTAGTGGTTTCTCTACGGTCGGAAGGGAAACTGAGCAGTTCTTC. As protein: CASGFSTVGRETEQFF.